This TCR beta chain was captured by sequencing in a study of T cell repertoires in cytomegalovirus infection. Study information: CMV epitopes used comprised recently identified HLA-C-restricted ones and well-studied HLA-B-restricted ones. Whole-study results and caveats: The response measured ex vivo was dominated by TCR beta clonotypes (HLA-C-restricted and CMV-specific).

TCRdb re-derived calls from the reads in MiXCR, one entry per CDR3 protein. Of hundreds of thousands of distinct CDR3 sequences listed, approximately 42% are singletons. This clonotype was counted only a few times. Its target is unknown. This CDR3 contains 15 residues. V gave up 0 bases and J gave up 6 bases, with 15 bases separating them. CDR1 is SGHRS, CDR2 YFSETQ, per germline. This clonotype originated in a human donor in good health (CMV status not recorded). Some clones in this sample may be carry-over from other donors' samples. The chain links TRBV5-1 to TRBJ1-1, with D tentatively TRBD1 (5 bases). Here the sequenced sample was cultured PBMCs, taken from culture after CMV antigen stimulation. This CDR3 is CASSLGQIGDSEAFF. Here the CDR3 DNA reads TGCGCCAGCAGCTTGGGACAGATAGGTGACTCTGAAGCTTTCTTT. The full variable domain, rest sourced from reference TRBV5-1 and TRBJ1-1, is KAGVTQTPRYLIKTRGQQVTLSCSPISGHRSVSWYQQTPGQGLQFLFEYFSETQRNKGNFPGRFSGRQFSNSRSEMNVSTLELGDSALYLCASSLGQIGDSEAFFGQGTRLTVV.